A few counts support the clone carrying this TCR beta chain. The antigen is undetermined. TCRdb fed the 5' RACE reads into MiXCR, producing one record per CDR3 protein. The sample shows a few hundred thousand distinct CDR3 sequences, more than 15% of them seen only once. This record belongs to a study of T-cell memory formation after mild COVID-19. V lost 9 bases and J lost 6, with 21 bases in between. Germline lookup yields CDR1 KGHDR and CDR2 SFDVKD. The CDR3 contains 15 residues. Study-wide points: Clones contracting day 15 to 85 were balanced CD4/CD8; later expanders leaned CD4+. Among clones peaking at day 37 in the second wave, SARS-CoV-2 specificity remained unconfirmed. Most CD4+ clones that shrank were in CM and EM, while CD8+ ones turned up in EMRA.

The J gene is TRBJ2-3, the V gene TRBV24-1; D is unclear. This TCR was sampled from a man between 18 and 35 years old who had mild COVID-19 (a few samples of this study predate the infection). Cell type and time point are not known. Specimen: PBMCs or a T cell subset sorted from them (not recorded which). CDR3 coding DNA: TGTGCCACCTGTCTCATCCTAAATCCCCGGGATACGCAGTATTTT. Translation: CATCLILNPRDTQYF.